This T cell receptor (beta chain) originates from a study of blood T cell repertoires in COVID-19. Across the whole study: COVID-19 samples collected from the United States, Italy and Spain covered acute and convalescent phases. Sources were T cells, B-cell-depleted T cells, or PBMCs; the material itself was cDNA or gDNA.

CDR1 is MDHEN, CDR2 SYDVKM, per germline. The CDR3 has 13 residues. Trimming shortened V by 9 bases and J by 8 bases, and 14 bases separated the two germline ends. Methods used by the authors: Amplification of reference gene primers was used by the study to estimate nucleated cell counts. Libraries were prepared by immunoSEQ multiplex PCR; TCRdb keeps only in-frame clonotypes and omits some of them. Clone size and the V and J calls come from that table; the DNA yielded D and trimming. Of about 18,000 clones listed, about 85% are singletons. This clonotype was obtained from a human donor in a cohort sampled during active COVID-19. The sequenced sample was peripheral blood. This chain links TRBV28 with TRBJ1-6; no reliable D call. The CDR3 region is CASRSGRDSPLHF. The CDR3 nucleotides are TGTGCCAGTAGATCCGGGCGGGATTCACCCCTCCACTTT.